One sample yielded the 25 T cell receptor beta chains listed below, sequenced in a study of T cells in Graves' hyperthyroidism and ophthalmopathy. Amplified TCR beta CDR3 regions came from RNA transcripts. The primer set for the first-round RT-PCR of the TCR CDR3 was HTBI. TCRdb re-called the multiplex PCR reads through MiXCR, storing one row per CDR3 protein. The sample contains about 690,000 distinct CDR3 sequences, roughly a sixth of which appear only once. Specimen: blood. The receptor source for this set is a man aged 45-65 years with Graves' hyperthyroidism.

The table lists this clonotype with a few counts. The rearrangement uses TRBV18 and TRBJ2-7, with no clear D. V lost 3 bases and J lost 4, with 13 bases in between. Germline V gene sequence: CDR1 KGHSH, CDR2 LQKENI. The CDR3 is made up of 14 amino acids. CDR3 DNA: TGTGCCAGCTCACCTCAGTTGGACGGATACGAGCAGTACTTC. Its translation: CASSPQLDGYEQYF. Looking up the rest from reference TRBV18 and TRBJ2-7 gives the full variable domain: NAGVMQNPRHLVRRRGQEARLRCSPMKGHSHVYWYRQLPEEGLKFMVYLQKENIIDESGMPKERFSAEFPKEGPSILRIQQVVRGDSAAYFCASSPQLDGYEQYFGPGTRLTVT.

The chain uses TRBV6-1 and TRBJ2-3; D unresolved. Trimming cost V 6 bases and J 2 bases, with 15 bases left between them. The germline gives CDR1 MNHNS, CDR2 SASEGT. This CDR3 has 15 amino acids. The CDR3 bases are TGTGCCAGCAGAAATGGACCGAGCTACACAGATACGCAGTATTTT. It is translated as CASRNGPSYTDTQYF.

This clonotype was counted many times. Here the CDR3 reads CSVVAGVTDTQYF. As DNA, the CDR3 is TGCAGCGTTGTGGCTGGGGTCACAGATACGCAGTATTTT. This chain uses TRBV29-1 with TRBJ2-3; unclear D gene. This CDR3 comprises 13 residues. Trimming pared 4 bases from V and 2 bases from J, leaving 10 bases between. The germline CDR1 and CDR2 sequences are SQVTM and ANQGSEA.

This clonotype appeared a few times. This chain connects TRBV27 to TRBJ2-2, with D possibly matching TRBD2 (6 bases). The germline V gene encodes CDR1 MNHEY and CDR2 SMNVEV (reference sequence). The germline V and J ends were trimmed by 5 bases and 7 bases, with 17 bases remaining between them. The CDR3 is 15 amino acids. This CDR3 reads CASSLRGRDSGELFF. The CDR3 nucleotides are TGTGCCAGCAGTCTTAGAGGGCGGGATAGCGGGGAGCTGTTTTTT.

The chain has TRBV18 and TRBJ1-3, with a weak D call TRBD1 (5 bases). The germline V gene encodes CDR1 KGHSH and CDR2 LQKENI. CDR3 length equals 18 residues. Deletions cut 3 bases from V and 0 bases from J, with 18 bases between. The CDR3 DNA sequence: TGTGCCAGCTCACCCCCGGGGCCAGGGCATTTCTCTGGAAACACCATATATTTT. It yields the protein CASSPPGPGHFSGNTIYF.

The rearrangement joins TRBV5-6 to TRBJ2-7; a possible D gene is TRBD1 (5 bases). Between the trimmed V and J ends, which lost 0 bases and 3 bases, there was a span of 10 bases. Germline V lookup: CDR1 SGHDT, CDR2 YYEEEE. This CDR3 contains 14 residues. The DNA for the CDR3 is TGTGCCAGCAGCTTGGGTAGACAGATCTACGAGCAGTACTTC. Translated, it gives CASSLGRQIYEQYF.

The CDR3: CASSDSGQGWEKLFF. CDR3 sequence (DNA): TGTGCCAGCAGTGACTCCGGACAGGGATGGGAAAAACTGTTTTTT. J is TRBJ1-4 and V is TRBV25-1; TRBD1 matches 8 bases. CDR1 is MGHDK and CDR2 is SYGVNS in the germline V gene. The J segment lost 8 bases and the V segment lost 3 bases, leaving 8 bases of the junction unmatched. The CDR3 extends over 15 amino acids.

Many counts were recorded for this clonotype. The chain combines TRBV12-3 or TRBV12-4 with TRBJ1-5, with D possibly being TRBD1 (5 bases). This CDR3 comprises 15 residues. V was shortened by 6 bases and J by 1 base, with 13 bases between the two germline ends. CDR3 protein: CASRMGGRSNQPQHF. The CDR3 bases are TGTGCCAGCAGGATGGGGGGGAGAAGCAATCAGCCCCAGCATTTT.

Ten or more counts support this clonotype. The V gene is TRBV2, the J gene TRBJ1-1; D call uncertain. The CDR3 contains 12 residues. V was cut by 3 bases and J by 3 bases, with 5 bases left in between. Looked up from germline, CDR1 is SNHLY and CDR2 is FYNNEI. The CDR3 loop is CASSDSHTEAFF. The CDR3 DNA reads TGTGCCAGCAGTGACAGTCACACTGAAGCTTTCTTT.

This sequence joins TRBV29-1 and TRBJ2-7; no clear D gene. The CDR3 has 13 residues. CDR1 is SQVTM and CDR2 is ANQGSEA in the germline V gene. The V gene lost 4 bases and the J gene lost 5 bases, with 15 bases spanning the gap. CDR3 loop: CSVVGQVYHEQYF. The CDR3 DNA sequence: TGCAGCGTTGTGGGTCAGGTTTACCACGAGCAGTACTTC.

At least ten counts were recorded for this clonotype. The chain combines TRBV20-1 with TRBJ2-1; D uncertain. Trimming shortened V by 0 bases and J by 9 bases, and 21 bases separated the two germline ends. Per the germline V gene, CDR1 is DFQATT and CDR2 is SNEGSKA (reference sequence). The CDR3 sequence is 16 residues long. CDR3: CSARDLSGASPREQFF. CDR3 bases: TGCAGTGCTAGAGATCTCTCCGGCGCCTCACCGCGTGAGCAGTTCTTC.

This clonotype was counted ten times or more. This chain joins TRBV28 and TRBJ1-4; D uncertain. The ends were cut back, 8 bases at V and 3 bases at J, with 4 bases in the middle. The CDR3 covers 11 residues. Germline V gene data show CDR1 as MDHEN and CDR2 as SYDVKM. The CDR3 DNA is TGTGCCAGCTGGGCTAATGAAAAACTGTTTTTT. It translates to CASWANEKLFF.

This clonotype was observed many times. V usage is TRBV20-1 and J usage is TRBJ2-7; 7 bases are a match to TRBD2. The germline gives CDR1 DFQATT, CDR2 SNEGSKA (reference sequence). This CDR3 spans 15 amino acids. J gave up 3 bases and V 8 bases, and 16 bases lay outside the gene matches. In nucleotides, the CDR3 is TGCAGTCCCTTCTCGCCGGGGACTAAACTCTACGAGCAGTACTTC. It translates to CSPFSPGTKLYEQYF.

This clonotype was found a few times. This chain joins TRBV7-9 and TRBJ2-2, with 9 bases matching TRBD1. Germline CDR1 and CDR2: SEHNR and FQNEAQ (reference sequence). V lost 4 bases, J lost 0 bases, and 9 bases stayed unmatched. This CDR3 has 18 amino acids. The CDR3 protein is CASSSLGQGHANTGELFF. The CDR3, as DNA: TGTGCCAGCAGCTCATTGGGACAGGGTCACGCGAACACCGGGGAGCTGTTTTTT.

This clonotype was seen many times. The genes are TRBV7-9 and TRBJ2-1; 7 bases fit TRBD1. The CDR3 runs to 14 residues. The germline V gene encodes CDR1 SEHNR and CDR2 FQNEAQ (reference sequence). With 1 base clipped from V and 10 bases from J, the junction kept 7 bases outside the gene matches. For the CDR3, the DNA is TGTGCCAGCAGCTTAGTGATTATGGACAGGGAGCAGTTCTTC. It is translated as CASSLVIMDREQFF.

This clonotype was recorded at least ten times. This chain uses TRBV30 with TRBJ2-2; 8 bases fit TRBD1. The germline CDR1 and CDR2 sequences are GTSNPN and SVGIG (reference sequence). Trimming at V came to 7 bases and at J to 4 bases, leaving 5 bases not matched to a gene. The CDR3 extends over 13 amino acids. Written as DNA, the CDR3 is TGTGCCTCGACAGGGGAGTTCACCGGGGAGCTGTTTTTT. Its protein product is CASTGEFTGELFF.

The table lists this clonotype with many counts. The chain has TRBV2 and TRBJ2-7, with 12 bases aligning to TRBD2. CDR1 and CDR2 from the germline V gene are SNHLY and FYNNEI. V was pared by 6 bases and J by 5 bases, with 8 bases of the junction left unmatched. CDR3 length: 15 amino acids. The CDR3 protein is CASRDTSGRNHEQYF. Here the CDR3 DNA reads TGTGCCAGCAGAGATACTAGCGGGAGGAACCACGAGCAGTACTTC.

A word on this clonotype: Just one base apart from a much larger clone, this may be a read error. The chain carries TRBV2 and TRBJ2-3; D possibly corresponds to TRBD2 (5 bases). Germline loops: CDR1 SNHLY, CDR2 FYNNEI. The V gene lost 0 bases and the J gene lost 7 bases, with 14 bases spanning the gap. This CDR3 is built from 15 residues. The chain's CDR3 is CASSEAGELANTQYF. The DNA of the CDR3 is TGTGCCAGCAGTGAAGCGGGAGAGTTGGCAAATACGCAGTATTTT.

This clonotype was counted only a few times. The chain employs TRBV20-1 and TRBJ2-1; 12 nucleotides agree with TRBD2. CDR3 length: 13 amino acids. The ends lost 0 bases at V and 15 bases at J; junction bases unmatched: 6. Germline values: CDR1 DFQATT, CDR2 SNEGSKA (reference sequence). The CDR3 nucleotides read TGCAGTGCTAGAGATTTACTAGCGGGAGGAAGGTTCTTC. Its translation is CSARDLLAGGRFF.

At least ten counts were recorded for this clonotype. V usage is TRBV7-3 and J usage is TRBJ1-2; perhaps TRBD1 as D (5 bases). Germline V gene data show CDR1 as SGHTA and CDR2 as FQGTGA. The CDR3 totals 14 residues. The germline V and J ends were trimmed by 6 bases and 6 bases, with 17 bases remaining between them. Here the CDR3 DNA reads TGTGCCAGCAGAGCCCAGGAGAGGGGTGATGGCTACACCTTC. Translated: CASRAQERGDGYTF.

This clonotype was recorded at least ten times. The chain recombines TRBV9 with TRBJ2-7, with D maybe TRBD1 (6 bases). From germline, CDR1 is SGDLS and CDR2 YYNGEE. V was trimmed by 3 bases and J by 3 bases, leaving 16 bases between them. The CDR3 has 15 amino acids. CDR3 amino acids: CASSDRDGTGYEQYF. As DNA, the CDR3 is TGTGCCAGCAGCGACAGGGATGGCACGGGCTACGAGCAGTACTTC.

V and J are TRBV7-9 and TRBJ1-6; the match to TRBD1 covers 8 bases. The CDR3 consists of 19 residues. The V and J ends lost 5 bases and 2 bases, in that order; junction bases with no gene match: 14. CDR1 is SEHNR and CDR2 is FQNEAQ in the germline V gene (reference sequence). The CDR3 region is CASSIRSSPDRAYNSPLHF. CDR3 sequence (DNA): TGTGCCAGCAGCATACGATCTTCTCCGGACAGGGCCTATAATTCACCCCTCCACTTT.

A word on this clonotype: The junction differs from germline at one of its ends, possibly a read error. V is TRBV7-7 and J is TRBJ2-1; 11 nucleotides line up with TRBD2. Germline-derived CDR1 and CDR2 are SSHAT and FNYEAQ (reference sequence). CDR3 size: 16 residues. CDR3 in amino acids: CASSLGTSGLYAEQFF. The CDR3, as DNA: TGTGCTAGCAGCTTAGGGACTAGCGGTCTTTATGCTGAGCAGTTCTTC.

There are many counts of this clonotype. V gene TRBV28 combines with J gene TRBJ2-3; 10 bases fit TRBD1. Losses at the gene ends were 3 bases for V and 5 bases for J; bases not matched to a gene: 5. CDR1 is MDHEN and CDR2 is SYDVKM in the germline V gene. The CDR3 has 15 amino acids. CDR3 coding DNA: TGTGCCAGCAGTTTCCTGACAGGGGGCTTAGATACGCAGTATTTT. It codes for CASSFLTGGLDTQYF.

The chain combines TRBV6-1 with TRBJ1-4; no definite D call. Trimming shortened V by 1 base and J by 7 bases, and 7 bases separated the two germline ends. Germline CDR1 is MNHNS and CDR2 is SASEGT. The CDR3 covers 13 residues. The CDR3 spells CASSEVYGEKLFF. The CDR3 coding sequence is TGTGCCAGCAGTGAAGTGTATGGTGAAAAACTGTTTTTT.